A selection of T cell receptor beta chains follows, all from one sample in a study of OX40 agonist ivuxolimab in advanced cancers. The data were produced by immunoSEQ multiplex PCR, yet TCRdb's version contains in-frame clones alone and is incomplete. Of 55,000 to 85,000 clones in the sample, 75% to 90% were seen once. Material: CD4+ or CD8+ T cells sorted from blood, obtained in a trial of the OX40 agonist ivuxolimab. These receptor sequences come from an adult with an advanced solid tumor such as melanoma, head and neck, liver or kidney cancer. Both conserved end residues are part of each CDR3. D genes are given only for firm matches. Where a row states a size, it is once, few, many or the class of an expanded clone; other rows omit it.

clone_size j_call v_call d_call cdr3_aa cdr3_nt
- TRBJ2-7 TRBV6-1 TRBD2 CASSEPSGAFPLVF TGTGCCAGCAGTGAACCTAGCGGGGCCTTCCCACTGGTCTTC
- TRBJ1-6 TRBV11-2 - CASSFGQSLYNSPLHF TGTGCCAGCAGCTTTGGACAGAGCCTCTATAATTCACCCCTCCACTTT
- TRBJ2-7 TRBV7-2 TRBD1 CASSTSTGTSYEQYF TGTGCCAGCAGCACATCGACAGGGACCTCCTACGAGCAGTACTTC
- TRBJ2-1 TRBV11-3 TRBD2 CASSLGLAGGYEQFF TGTGCCAGCAGCTTGGGACTAGCGGGGGGATATGAGCAGTTCTTC
- TRBJ1-2 TRBV28 - CASRVGGNPYGYTF TGTGCCAGCAGAGTAGGGGGTAACCCCTATGGCTACACCTTC
- TRBJ2-5 TRBV9 TRBD1 CASSPRGQEETQYF TGTGCCAGCAGCCCCCGCGGACAGGAAGAGACCCAGTACTTC
- TRBJ2-7 TRBV4-2 TRBD2 CASSQESLAGGNEQYF TGTGCCAGCAGCCAAGAATCTCTAGCGGGGGGGAACGAGCAGTACTTC
- TRBJ1-1 TRBV15 - CAAGRVNTEAFF TGTGCCGCCGGGAGGGTGAACACTGAAGCTTTCTTT
- TRBJ1-2 TRBV9 - CASSVDLGNYGYTF TGTGCCAGCAGCGTAGATCTGGGAAACTATGGCTACACCTTC
- TRBJ2-6 TRBV7-9 - CASSIDRGGDAGANVLTF TGTGCCAGCAGCATCGACAGGGGAGGGGACGCTGGGGCCAACGTCCTGACTTTC
- TRBJ2-3 TRBV5-1 - CASSLVSGVRTDTQYF TGCGCCAGCAGCTTGGTCTCGGGTGTCCGCACAGATACGCAGTATTTT
few TRBJ2-3 TRBV27 - CASSFHGTDTQYF TGTGCCAGCAGTTTCCACGGCACAGATACGCAGTATTTT
- TRBJ1-2 TRBV30 TRBD1 CAWRPPGQGGGYTF TGTGCCTGGAGACCCCCGGGACAGGGTGGAGGCTACACCTTC
- TRBJ1-3 TRBV29-1 TRBD1 CSVETGSDTIYF TGCAGCGTTGAGACAGGGTCAGACACCATATATTTT
- TRBJ2-3 TRBV7-2 TRBD1 CASSFLGRGLDTQYF TGTGCCAGCAGCTTTCTCGGCAGGGGGCTGGATACGCAGTATTTT
- TRBJ1-2 TRBV29-1 TRBD1 CSVGVTGTDKDGYTF TGCAGCGTTGGGGTCACCGGGACAGATAAAGATGGCTACACCTTC
- TRBJ2-6 TRBV27 - CASSPRGGANVLTF TGTGCCAGCAGTCCCCGGGGGGGGGCCAACGTCCTGACTTTC
- TRBJ1-5 TRBV2 - CASRGDGNQPQHF TGTGCCAGCAGGGGGGACGGAAATCAGCCCCAGCATTTT